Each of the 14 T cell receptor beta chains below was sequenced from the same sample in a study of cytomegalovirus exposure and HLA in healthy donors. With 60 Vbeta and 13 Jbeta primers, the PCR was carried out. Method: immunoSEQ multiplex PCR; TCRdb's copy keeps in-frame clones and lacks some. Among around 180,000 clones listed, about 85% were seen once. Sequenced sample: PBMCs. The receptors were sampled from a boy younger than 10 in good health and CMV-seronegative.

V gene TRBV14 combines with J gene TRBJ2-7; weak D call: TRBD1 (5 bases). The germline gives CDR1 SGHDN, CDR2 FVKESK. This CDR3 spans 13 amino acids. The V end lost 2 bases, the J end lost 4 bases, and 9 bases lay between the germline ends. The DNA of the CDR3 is TGTGCCAGCAGCCAAAGACAGTTTTACGAGCAGTACGTC. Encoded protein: CASSQRQFYEQYV.

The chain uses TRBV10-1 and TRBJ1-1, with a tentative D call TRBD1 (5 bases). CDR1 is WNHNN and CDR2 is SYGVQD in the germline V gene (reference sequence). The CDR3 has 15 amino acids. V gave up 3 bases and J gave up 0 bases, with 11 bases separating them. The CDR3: CASSDGGGLNTEAFF. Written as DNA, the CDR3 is TGCGCCAGCAGTGACGGCGGGGGTCTGAACACTGAAGCTTTCTTT.

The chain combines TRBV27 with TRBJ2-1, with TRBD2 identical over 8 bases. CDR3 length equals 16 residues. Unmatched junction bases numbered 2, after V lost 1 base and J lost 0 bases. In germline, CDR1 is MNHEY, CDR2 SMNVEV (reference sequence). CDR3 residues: CASSLLAGSSYNEQFF. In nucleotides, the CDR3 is TGTGCCAGCAGTTTATTAGCGGGGAGCTCCTACAATGAGCAGTTCTTC.

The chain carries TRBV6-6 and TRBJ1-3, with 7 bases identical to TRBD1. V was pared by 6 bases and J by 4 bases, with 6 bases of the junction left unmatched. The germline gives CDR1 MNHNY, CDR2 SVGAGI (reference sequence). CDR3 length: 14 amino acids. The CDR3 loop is CASRSTGSGNTIYF. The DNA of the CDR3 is TGTGCCAGCAGGTCGACAGGGAGCGGAAACACCATATATTTT.

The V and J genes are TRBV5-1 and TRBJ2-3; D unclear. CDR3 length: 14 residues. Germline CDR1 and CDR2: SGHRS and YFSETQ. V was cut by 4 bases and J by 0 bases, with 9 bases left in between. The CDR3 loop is CASSLRTSTDTQYF. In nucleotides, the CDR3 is TGCGCCAGCAGCCTCCGCACTAGCACAGATACGCAGTATTTT.

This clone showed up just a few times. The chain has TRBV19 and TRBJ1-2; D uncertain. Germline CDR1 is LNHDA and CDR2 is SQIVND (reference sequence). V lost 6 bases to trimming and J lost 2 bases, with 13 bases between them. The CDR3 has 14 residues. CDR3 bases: TGTGCCAGTAGGGGAGTAGGGTCCAACTATGGCTACACCTTC. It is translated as CASRGVGSNYGYTF.

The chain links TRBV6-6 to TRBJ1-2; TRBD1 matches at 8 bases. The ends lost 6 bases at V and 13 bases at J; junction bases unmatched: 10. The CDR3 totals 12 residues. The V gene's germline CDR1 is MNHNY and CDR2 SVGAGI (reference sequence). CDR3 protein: CASSHRTGRATF. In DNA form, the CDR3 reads TGTGCCAGCAGCCATCGGACAGGGAGGGCCACCTTC.

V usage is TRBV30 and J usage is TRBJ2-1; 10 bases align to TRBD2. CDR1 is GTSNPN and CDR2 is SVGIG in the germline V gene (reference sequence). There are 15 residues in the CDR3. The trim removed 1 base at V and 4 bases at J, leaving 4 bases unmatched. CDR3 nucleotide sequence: TGTGCCTGGAGTGCGAGCGGGAGGGGGTACAATGAGCAGTTCTTC. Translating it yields CAWSASGRGYNEQFF.

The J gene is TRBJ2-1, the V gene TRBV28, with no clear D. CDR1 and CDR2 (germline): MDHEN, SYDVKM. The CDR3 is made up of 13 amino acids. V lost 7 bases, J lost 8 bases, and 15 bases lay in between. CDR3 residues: CASNLGGRDEQFF. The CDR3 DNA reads TGTGCCAGCAACCTAGGTGGTCGGGATGAGCAGTTCTTC.

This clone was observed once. Written as DNA, the CDR3 is TGTGCCAGCAGCGCTACAGGGATAAAGACCCAGTACTTC. This translates into CASSATGIKTQYF. V and J are TRBV6-1 and TRBJ2-5, with D tentatively TRBD1 (6 bases). Germline V gives CDR1 MNHNS, CDR2 SASEGT. V was shortened by 6 bases and J by 6 bases, with 14 bases between the two germline ends. This CDR3 is 13 amino acids long.

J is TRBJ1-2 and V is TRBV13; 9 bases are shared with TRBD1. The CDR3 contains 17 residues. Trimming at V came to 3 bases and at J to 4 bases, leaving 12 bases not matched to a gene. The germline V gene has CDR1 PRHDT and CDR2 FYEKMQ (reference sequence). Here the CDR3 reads CASSFGDRETQIYGYTF. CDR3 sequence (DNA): TGTGCCAGCAGCTTCGGGGACAGGGAAACCCAGATCTATGGCTACACCTTC. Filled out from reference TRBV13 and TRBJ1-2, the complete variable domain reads AAGVIQSPRHLIKEKRETATLKCYPIPRHDTVYWYQQGPGQDPQFLISFYEKMQSDKGSIPDRFSAQQFSDYHSELNMSSLELGDSALYFCASSFGDRETQIYGYTFGSGTRLTVV.

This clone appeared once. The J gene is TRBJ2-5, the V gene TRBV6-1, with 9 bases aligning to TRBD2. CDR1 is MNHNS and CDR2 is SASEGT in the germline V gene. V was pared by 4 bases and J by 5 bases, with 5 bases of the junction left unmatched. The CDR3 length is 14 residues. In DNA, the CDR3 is TGTGCCAGCAGTGGGCGGGGGGGCCTGGAGACCCAGTACTTC. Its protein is CASSGRGGLETQYF.

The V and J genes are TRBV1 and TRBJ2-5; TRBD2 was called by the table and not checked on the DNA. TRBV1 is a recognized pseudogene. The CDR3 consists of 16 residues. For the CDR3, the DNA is TGCACCAGCAGCCAAGTCTATCGGGGGGAGTGCAAGACCCAGTACTTC. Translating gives CTSSQVYRGECKTQYF.

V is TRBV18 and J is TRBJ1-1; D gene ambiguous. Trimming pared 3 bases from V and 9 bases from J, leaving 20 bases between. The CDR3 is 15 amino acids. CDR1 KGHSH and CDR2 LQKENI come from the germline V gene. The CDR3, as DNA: TGTGCCAGCTCACCGCAGAGTCTGAGTGGGAGCCAAGCTTTCTTT. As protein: CASSPQSLSGSQAFF.